The clone carrying this TCR beta chain has at least ten counts. All donors came from Russia, were Caucasian and healthy, and spanned ages roughly 6 to 100. This sample is part of a study of blood T cells in healthy people across ages. The CDR3 has 13 amino acids. V was cut by 5 bases and J by 1 base, with 8 bases left in between. Germline loops: CDR1 KGHDR, CDR2 SFDVKD. Then a second PCR, running roughly 7 to 12 cycles, was carried out with a sample-barcoded 5' primer and a J-beta primer mix. Via MiXCR, TCRdb re-called the 5' RACE reads, giving one row per CDR3 protein. The sample lists some 940,000 distinct CDR3 sequences, around 29% occurring once. The same data also went into a second study, on T cells of mothers and their children. That work contributes: In cDNA synthesis, all of the extracted RNA was used at about 1.6 ug per 15 ul. Overlap in related mother-child pairs always slightly exceeded unrelated pairs, never significantly.

This chain uses TRBV24-1 with TRBJ2-7, with D possibly matching TRBD2 (5 bases). The receptor was isolated from a woman between 40 and 55 years old in good health. Sequencing used blood. This chain's CDR3 is CATSGTGSYEQYF. The DNA for the CDR3 is TGTGCCACCAGTGGGACGGGGTCCTACGAGCAGTACTTC.